This entry lists 32 T cell receptor beta chains sequenced from one sample in a study of spatial heterogeneity in lung cancer. Study conclusions and caveats: Tumor mutation counts were tracked by expanded intratumoral alpha and beta TCR counts.

Their antigens are not known. TCRdb reanalysed the 5' RACE reads using MiXCR and keeps one entry per CDR3 protein. The sample carries fewer than 20,000 distinct CDR3 sequences, roughly 7.1% recorded once. Described time point: sample taken at primary tumor resection. This sample comprised lung tumor tissue, obtained at surgery. Every receptor here comes from a female donor with early-stage non-small cell lung cancer.

By sample share, this clonotype is medium-sized (0.01 to 0.1%). This beta chain is a stray sequence in a library constructed for alpha chains; its clone size is not meaningful. The genes are TRBV5-1 and TRBJ2-3; D ambiguous. Trimming removed 3 bases from V and 5 bases from J, with 16 bases in between. The germline V gene encodes CDR1 SGHRS and CDR2 YFSETQ. The CDR3 spans 15 residues. The chain's CDR3 is CASSSRIAPQDTQYF. CDR3 sequence (DNA): TGCGCCAGCAGCTCCCGGATCGCCCCCCAAGATACGCAGTATTTT.

This clonotype was counted ten times or more. The library was designed around alpha chains, so this beta chain is a stray read whose abundance carries little weight. The chain joins TRBV4-3 to TRBJ1-5, with D unclear. V was trimmed by 2 bases and J by 5 bases, leaving 7 bases between them. Germline V lookup: CDR1 LGHNA, CDR2 YSLEER. This CDR3 comprises 13 residues. In DNA form, the CDR3 reads TGCGCCAGCAGCCAAAGCCAGGATCAGCCCCAGCATTTT. Its protein is CASSQSQDQPQHF.

Comments on this clonotype: This beta chain is an off-target read within a library intended for alpha chains, so its frequency means little. The chain recombines TRBV9 with TRBJ2-5; TRBD2 agrees at 15 bases. This CDR3 contains 18 residues. Germline V gene lookup returns CDR1 SGDLS and CDR2 YYNGEE. Trimming cost V 3 bases and J 0 bases; bases outside gene matches: 6. The CDR3 DNA sequence: TGTGCCAGCAGCGACGGGACTAGCGGGGGGTCTAACCAAGAGACCCAGTACTTC. It codes for CASSDGTSGGSNQETQYF.

At least ten counts were recorded for this clonotype. This beta chain is a stray sequence in a library constructed for alpha chains; its clone size is not meaningful. V is TRBV5-1 and J is TRBJ2-7; perhaps TRBD2 as D (5 bases). This CDR3 comprises 14 residues. Germline V gives CDR1 SGHRS, CDR2 YFSETQ. With 2 bases removed from V and 4 bases from J, the gap between germline ends came to 13 bases. CDR3 DNA sequence: TGCGCCAGCAGCTTTAACGGGATCCTTTACGAGCAGTACTTC. Its translation is CASSFNGILYEQYF.

This clonotype was seen only a few times. Because this beta chain is a stray read in a library intended to capture alpha chains, its abundance should not be given much weight. This chain links TRBV10-3 with TRBJ2-5, with 10 bases aligning to TRBD1. CDR3 length: 15 residues. The V gene end was trimmed by 7 bases and the J gene end by 2 bases; junction bases not matched to a gene: 7. Germline CDR1 is ENHRY and CDR2 is SYGVKD. The CDR3 reads CAINPGQGVQETQYF. The CDR3 nucleotides are TGTGCCATCAACCCTGGACAGGGGGTTCAAGAGACCCAGTACTTC.

Note on this clonotype: This beta chain is off target for a library built for alpha chains, so its abundance means little. The rearrangement links TRBV3-1 to TRBJ2-7; D may match TRBD1 or TRBD2 (5 bases each). Trimming took off 0 bases at V and 9 bases at J, with 18 bases between the two ends. Looked up from germline, CDR1 is LGHDT and CDR2 is YNNKEL (reference sequence). This CDR3 has 15 residues. In DNA form, the CDR3 reads TGTGCCAGCAGCCAAGACCCGGGACGGTCTTCAGGGCAGTACTTC. This codes for CASSQDPGRSSGQYF.

This clonotype was counted many times. This beta chain is a stray sequence in a library constructed for alpha chains; its clone size is not meaningful. The V gene is TRBV5-1, the J gene TRBJ2-5, with 7 nucleotides matching TRBD2. Trimming removed 2 bases from V and 5 bases from J; junction bases left unmatched: 9. The CDR3 is 15 residues long. The germline CDR1 and CDR2 sequences are SGHRS and YFSETQ. This CDR3 reads CASSLMSGVAETQYF. The CDR3 DNA reads TGCGCCAGCAGCTTAATGAGCGGGGTTGCGGAGACCCAGTACTTC.

This clonotype was found many times. Within a library made for alpha chains, this beta chain is off target, and its count is uninformative. The gene calls are TRBV5-5 and TRBJ2-1; the match to TRBD1 covers 8 bases. Losses at the gene ends were 4 bases for V and 2 bases for J; bases not matched to a gene: 5. The CDR3 contains 15 residues. From germline, CDR1 is SGHKS and CDR2 YYEKEE (reference sequence). CDR3 sequence (DNA): TGTGCCAGCAGCCCCGGGACAGGCGCCTACAATGAGCAGTTCTTC. This translates into CASSPGTGAYNEQFF.

This clonotype has ten or more counts. The size of this beta chain means little, since it is a stray read in a library made for alpha chains. The J gene is TRBJ2-2, the V gene TRBV27, with D possibly being TRBD2 (6 bases). This CDR3 is 15 amino acids long. Germline V gene sequence: CDR1 MNHEY, CDR2 SMNVEV (reference sequence). The ends were cut back, 4 bases at V and 0 bases at J, with 9 bases in the middle. CDR3 residues: CASSSGLTNTGELFF. DNA for the CDR3: TGTGCCAGCAGTTCGGGACTTACGAACACCGGGGAGCTGTTTTTT.

Within the sample, this clonotype is medium-sized. This beta chain came through as a stray read in a library set up for alpha chains, and its size says little. The chain carries TRBV7-2 and TRBJ1-3; a weak D match, TRBD1 (5 bases). The CDR3 sequence is 15 residues long. V dropped 0 bases and J dropped 6 bases, with 12 bases sitting between them. In germline, CDR1 is SGHTA, CDR2 FQGNSA. The CDR3: CASSLAAGRENTIYF. For the CDR3, the DNA is TGTGCCAGCAGCTTAGCTGCAGGGCGAGAAAACACCATATATTTT.

This clonotype was observed at least ten times. This beta chain slipped into a library made for alpha chains as a stray read, so its size is not meaningful. The rearrangement uses TRBV12-3 or TRBV12-4 and TRBJ1-1, with TRBD1 as a possible D gene (6 bases). This CDR3 is built from 11 residues. V lost 8 bases, J lost 8 bases, and 12 bases lay in between. CDR3 sequence: CASGPGAEAFF. CDR3 nucleotides: TGTGCCAGCGGCCCGGGGGCCGAAGCTTTCTTT.

This clonotype has at least ten counts. This beta chain is a stray read from a library made for alpha chains; its abundance is not meaningful. The chain combines TRBV7-2 with TRBJ1-3, with 10 bases matching TRBD1. With 5 bases clipped from V and 12 bases from J, the junction kept 7 bases outside the gene matches. The CDR3 extends over 13 amino acids. Germline V gene sequence: CDR1 SGHTA, CDR2 FQGNSA. The DNA of the CDR3 is TGTGCCAGCAGCCTAACCGGACAGGGGGGCATATATTTT. Its translation is CASSLTGQGGIYF.

Many counts were recorded for this clonotype. This beta chain is off target for a library built for alpha chains, so its abundance means little. V and J are TRBV4-2 and TRBJ2-3; D may be TRBD2 (6 bases). This CDR3 region has 15 residues. V lost 1 base to trimming and J lost 0 bases, with 8 bases between them. Germline V gene sequence: CDR1 LGHNA, CDR2 YNFKEQ. CDR3 in amino acids: CASSQVAASTDTQYF. The CDR3, as DNA: TGTGCCAGCAGCCAAGTAGCGGCTAGCACAGATACGCAGTATTTT.

This clonotype has at least ten counts. This beta chain turned up in a library designed for alpha chains; as an off-target read, its abundance says little. The chain recombines TRBV20-1 with TRBJ2-3, with 14 bases lining up with TRBD2. Germline CDR1 DFQATT, CDR2 SNEGSKA (reference sequence). This CDR3 contains 14 residues. V lost 5 bases and J lost 6; bases outside the gene matches: 4. The CDR3: CSAARLAGGDTQYF. CDR3 bases: TGCAGTGCTGCCAGACTAGCGGGGGGGGATACGCAGTATTTT.

This clonotype was counted a few times. This beta chain is a stray read from a library made for alpha chains; its abundance is not meaningful. This chain connects TRBV5-1 to TRBJ2-7; D is ambiguous. CDR1 is SGHRS, CDR2 YFSETQ, per germline. The length of the CDR3 is 14 residues. V was clipped by 1 base and J by 0 bases, with 8 bases between them. The CDR3 reads CASSLLASSYEQYF. CDR3 nucleotide sequence: TGCGCCAGCAGCTTGTTAGCCAGCTCCTACGAGCAGTACTTC.

Details on this clonotype: With the library built for alpha chains, this beta chain is off target and its frequency is not meaningful. V gene TRBV9 combines with J gene TRBJ1-1; D gene ambiguous. Germline V lookup: CDR1 SGDLS, CDR2 YYNGEE. The CDR3 runs 15 residues. Deletions cut 0 bases from V and 2 bases from J, with 11 bases between. The CDR3 DNA follows: TGTGCCAGCAGCGTAGACCCGGGCCTCAACACTGAAGCTTTCTTT. Translation gives CASSVDPGLNTEAFF.

The sample holds a few counts of this clonotype. For a library built for alpha chains, this beta chain is a stray read; little rests on its size. This chain uses TRBV20-1 with TRBJ2-5; no clear D gene. Trimming pared 5 bases from V and 0 bases from J, leaving 13 bases between. The CDR3 has 14 amino acids. CDR1 is DFQATT and CDR2 is SNEGSKA in the germline V gene (reference sequence). CDR3 nucleotides: TGCAGTGCTGGGTCCCCGTCGTACCAAGAGACCCAGTACTTC. It specifies CSAGSPSYQETQYF.

This clonotype showed up many times. Since it is a stray read in a library aimed at alpha chains, this beta chain has a size that is not meaningful. The genes are TRBV2 and TRBJ1-6; D is undetermined. V was trimmed by 3 bases and J by 7 bases, leaving 19 bases between them. The CDR3 is 17 residues long. Germline values: CDR1 SNHLY, CDR2 FYNNEI. The CDR3 protein is CASSENRRRRHNSPLHF. CDR3 sequence (DNA): TGTGCCAGCAGTGAGAACCGTCGACGCCGACACAATTCACCCCTCCACTTT.

As for this clonotype: With the library built for alpha chains, this beta chain is off target and its frequency is not meaningful. The gene calls are TRBV6-1 and TRBJ2-3, with 11 positions matching TRBD2. Per germline, CDR1 MNHNS and CDR2 SASEGT. The CDR3 loop spans 14 amino acids. V was clipped by 10 bases and J by 6 bases; unmatched bases: 9. CDR3 nucleotides: TGTGCCACCCTTAGCGGGGGGGCGGAGGATACGCAGTATTTT. Protein sequence: CATLSGGAEDTQYF.

This clonotype was counted ten times or more. This beta chain came through as a stray read in a library set up for alpha chains, and its size says little. This chain uses TRBV16 with TRBJ1-4; the D gene is possibly TRBD1 (5 bases). The germline V and J ends were trimmed by 4 bases and 6 bases, with 15 bases remaining between them. From germline, CDR1 is KGHSY and CDR2 FQNENV. This CDR3 spans 15 amino acids. The CDR3 loop is CASSPPGGRDEKLFF. The DNA for the CDR3 is TGTGCCAGCAGCCCCCCTGGGGGTAGGGATGAAAAACTGTTTTTT.

This clonotype appeared many times. Because the library targeted alpha chains, this beta chain is an off-target read whose size means little. The chain is built from TRBV9 and TRBJ2-3; D remains ambiguous. Germline CDR1 and CDR2: SGDLS and YYNGEE. The CDR3 contains 15 residues. Trimming removed 0 bases at V and 3 bases at J, with 11 bases between. DNA of the CDR3: TGTGCCAGCAGCGTAGTAGGGCAGAATACAGATACGCAGTATTTT. Its protein product is CASSVVGQNTDTQYF.

This clonotype was recorded many times. This beta chain came through as a stray read in a library set up for alpha chains, and its size says little. This sequence joins TRBV9 and TRBJ2-1; 13 bases align to TRBD2. V was clipped by 3 bases and J by 7 bases; unmatched bases: 7. The length of the CDR3 is 16 residues. CDR1 SGDLS and CDR2 YYNGEE come from the germline V gene. This CDR3 is CASSESTSGGANEQFF. The DNA for the CDR3 is TGTGCCAGCAGCGAATCAACTAGCGGGGGGGCGAATGAGCAGTTCTTC.

This clonotype was recorded at least ten times. This beta chain came through as a stray read in a library set up for alpha chains, and its size says little. The rearrangement joins TRBV7-2 to TRBJ2-3; the match to TRBD2 covers 10 bases. CDR3 size: 20 residues. The V gene's germline CDR1 is SGHTA and CDR2 FQGNSA. V was pared by 5 bases and J by 2 bases, with 19 bases of the junction left unmatched. In DNA form, the CDR3 reads TGTGCCAGCAGCCTCCCCTCCGGCGCTAGCGGGGGCCACCTCACAGATACGCAGTATTTT. Translated: CASSLPSGASGGHLTDTQYF.

This clonotype was observed a handful of times. This beta chain appears as a stray read in a library generated for alpha chains; its size is not informative. Here the CDR3 DNA reads TGTGCCAGCAGCGCCTGGCGGGGGGGAAAGGCAGCAGATACGCAGTATTTT. This translates into CASSAWRGGKAADTQYF. The chain is built from TRBV5-6 and TRBJ2-3; 9 bases line up with TRBD2. The CDR3 is 17 amino acids. Germline V gene lookup returns CDR1 SGHDT and CDR2 YYEEEE. V lost 4 bases to trimming and J lost 4 bases; unmatched junction nucleotides: 13.

This clonotype has ten or more counts. Since it is a stray read in a library aimed at alpha chains, this beta chain has a size that is not meaningful. The gene calls are TRBV5-1 and TRBJ1-2; 8 positions agree with TRBD1. CDR3 size: 14 residues. The V gene's germline CDR1 is SGHRS and CDR2 YFSETQ. The V gene end was trimmed by 4 bases and the J gene end by 0 bases; junction bases not matched to a gene: 2. Written as DNA, the CDR3 is TGCGCCAGCAGCCGGGACAGGACTAACTATGGCTACACCTTC. Translating it yields CASSRDRTNYGYTF.

This clonotype counts as medium-sized. Since it is a stray read in a library aimed at alpha chains, this beta chain has a size that is not meaningful. The chain combines TRBV20-1 with TRBJ1-1; the D gene is possibly TRBD1 (6 bases). V was pared by 0 bases and J by 7 bases, with 18 bases between. This CDR3 spans 15 amino acids. Per the germline V gene, CDR1 is DFQATT and CDR2 is SNEGSKA (reference sequence). The CDR3 reads CSARDLRGSWGEAFF. CDR3 bases: TGCAGTGCTAGAGATCTCAGGGGTTCTTGGGGTGAAGCTTTCTTT.

This clonotype has a count of ten or more. This beta chain is an unintended read in a library built for alpha chains; its size means little. This sequence joins TRBV7-8 and TRBJ1-2; TRBD1 aligns across 8 bases. The germline V gene has CDR1 SGHVS and CDR2 FQNEAQ. J gave up 5 bases and V 4 bases, and 6 bases lay outside the gene matches. This CDR3 has 14 residues. This chain's CDR3 is CASSSRTGQYGYTF. The CDR3 bases are TGTGCCAGCAGCTCGCGGACAGGGCAATATGGCTACACCTTC.

In its sample, this clonotype was seen many times. A library prepared for alpha chains yielded this beta chain as an off-target read; its size is of little meaning. The J gene is TRBJ2-3, the V gene TRBV20-1, with TRBD2 as a possible D gene (6 bases). Germline loops: CDR1 DFQATT, CDR2 SNEGSKA (reference sequence). V lost 4 bases and J 8 bases, leaving 16 bases between the germline ends. The CDR3 extends over 13 amino acids. This chain's CDR3 is CSATPGGQGTQYF. The CDR3 DNA reads as TGCAGTGCTACCCCCGGAGGGCAAGGTACGCAGTATTTT.

Concerning this clonotype itself: Since the library was made to target alpha chains, this beta chain is a stray read and its abundance is not meaningful. The gene calls are TRBV4-1 and TRBJ2-1; D perhaps matches TRBD2 (8 bases). CDR3 length: 17 residues. V lost 3 bases and J lost 2, with 17 bases in between. CDR1 is MGHRA, CDR2 YSYEKL, per germline. CDR3 DNA: TGCGCCAGCAGCCAGTTTGTAGCGGGGACAGCCTACAATGAGCAGTTCTTC. Its translation is CASSQFVAGTAYNEQFF.

Remarks on this clonotype: Since the library was made to target alpha chains, this beta chain is a stray read and its abundance is not meaningful. The V call is TRBV6-2 or TRBV6-3, the J call TRBJ2-6; D is unclear. Deletions cut 7 bases from V and 0 bases from J, with 13 bases between. This CDR3 spans 16 amino acids. CDR1 MNHEY and CDR2 SVGEGT come from the germline V gene. As DNA, the CDR3 is TGTGCCAGCACCCAGGTACGGGCCTCTGGGGCCAACGTCCTGACTTTC. Its protein product is CASTQVRASGANVLTF.

There are many counts of this clonotype. In a library made to pick up alpha chains, this beta chain is a stray read with a size that means little. The V and J genes are TRBV7-2 and TRBJ2-4; D perhaps matches TRBD1 (5 bases). Trimming removed 3 bases from V and 1 base from J, with 19 bases in between. CDR1 and CDR2 from the germline V gene are SGHTA and FQGNSA. This CDR3 has 18 amino acids. CDR3 nucleotides: TGTGCCAGCAGCTTCCAGGACACCTACTTTGGGGCCAAAAACATTCAGTACTTC. Translation gives CASSFQDTYFGAKNIQYF.

This clonotype was counted only a few times. This beta chain appears as a stray read in a library generated for alpha chains; its size is not informative. The genes are TRBV6-6 and TRBJ1-1; D is ambiguous. CDR1 MNHNY and CDR2 SVGAGI come from the germline V gene (reference sequence). The CDR3 loop spans 12 amino acids. V dropped 7 bases and J dropped 6 bases, with 12 bases sitting between them. The CDR3 DNA sequence: TGTGCCAGCACCGCCGTCCGGGCTGAAGCTTTCTTT. Amino acids: CASTAVRAEAFF.